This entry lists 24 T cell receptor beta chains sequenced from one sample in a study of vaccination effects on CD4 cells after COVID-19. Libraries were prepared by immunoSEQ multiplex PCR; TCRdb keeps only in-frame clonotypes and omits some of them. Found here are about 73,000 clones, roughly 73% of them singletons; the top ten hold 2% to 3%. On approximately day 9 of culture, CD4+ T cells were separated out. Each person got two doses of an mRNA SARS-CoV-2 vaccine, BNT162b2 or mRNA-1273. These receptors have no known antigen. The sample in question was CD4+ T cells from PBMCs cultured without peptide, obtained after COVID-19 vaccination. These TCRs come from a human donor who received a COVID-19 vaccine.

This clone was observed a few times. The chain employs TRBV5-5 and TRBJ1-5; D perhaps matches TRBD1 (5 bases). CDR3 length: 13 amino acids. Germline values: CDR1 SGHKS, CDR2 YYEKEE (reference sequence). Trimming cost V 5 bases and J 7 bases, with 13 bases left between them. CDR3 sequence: CASSFQDTQPQHF. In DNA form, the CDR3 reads TGTGCCAGCAGTTTCCAGGACACACAGCCCCAGCATTTT.

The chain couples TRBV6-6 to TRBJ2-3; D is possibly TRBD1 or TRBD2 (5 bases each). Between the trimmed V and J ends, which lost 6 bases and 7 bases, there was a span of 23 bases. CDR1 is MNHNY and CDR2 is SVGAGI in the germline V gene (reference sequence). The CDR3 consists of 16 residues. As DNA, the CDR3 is TGTGCCAGCAGCCCAATCGGGACCCGGAATCCCTATACGCAGTATTTT. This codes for CASSPIGTRNPYTQYF.

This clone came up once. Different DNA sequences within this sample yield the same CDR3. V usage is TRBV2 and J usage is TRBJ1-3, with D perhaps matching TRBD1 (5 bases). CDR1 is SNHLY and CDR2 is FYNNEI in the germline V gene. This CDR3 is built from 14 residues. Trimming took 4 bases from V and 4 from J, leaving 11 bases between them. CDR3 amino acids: CASSVEGSGNTIYF. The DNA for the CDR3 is TGTGCCAGCAGTGTTGAGGGGTCGGGAAACACCATATATTTT.

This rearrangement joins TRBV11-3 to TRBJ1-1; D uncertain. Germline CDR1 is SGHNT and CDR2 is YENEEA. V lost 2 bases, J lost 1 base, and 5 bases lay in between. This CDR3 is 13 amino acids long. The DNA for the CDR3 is TGTGCCAGCAGCTTAAGTCAGAACACTGAAGCTTTCTTT. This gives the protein CASSLSQNTEAFF.

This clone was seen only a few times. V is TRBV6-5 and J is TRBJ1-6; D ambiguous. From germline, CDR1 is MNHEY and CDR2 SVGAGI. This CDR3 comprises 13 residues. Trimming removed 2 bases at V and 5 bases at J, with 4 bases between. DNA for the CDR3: TGTGCCAGCAGTTACGCGGATAATTCACCCCTCCACTTT. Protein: CASSYADNSPLHF.

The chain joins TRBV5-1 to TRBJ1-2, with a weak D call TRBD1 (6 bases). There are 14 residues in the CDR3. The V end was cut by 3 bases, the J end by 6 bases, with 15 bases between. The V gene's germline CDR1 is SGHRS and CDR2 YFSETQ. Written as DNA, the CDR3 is TGCGCCAGCAGCTCCTCTGGGGGGGGCGATGGCTACACCTTC. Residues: CASSSSGGGDGYTF.

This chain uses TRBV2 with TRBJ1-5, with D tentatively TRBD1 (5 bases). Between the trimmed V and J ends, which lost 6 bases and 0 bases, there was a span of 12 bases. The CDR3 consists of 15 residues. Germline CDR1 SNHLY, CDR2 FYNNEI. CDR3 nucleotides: TGTGCCAGCAGGCTGACAGATTATAGCAATCAGCCCCAGCATTTT. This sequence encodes CASRLTDYSNQPQHF.

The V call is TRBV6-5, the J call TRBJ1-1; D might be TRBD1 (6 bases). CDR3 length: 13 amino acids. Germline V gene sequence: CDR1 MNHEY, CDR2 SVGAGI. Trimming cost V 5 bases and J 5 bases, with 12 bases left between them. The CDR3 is CASSQPTGTEAFF. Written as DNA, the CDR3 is TGTGCCAGCAGTCAACCGACAGGTACTGAAGCTTTCTTT.

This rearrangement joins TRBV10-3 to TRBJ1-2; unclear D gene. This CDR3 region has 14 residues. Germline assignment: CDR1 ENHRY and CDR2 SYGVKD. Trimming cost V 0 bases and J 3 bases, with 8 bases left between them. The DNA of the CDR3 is TGTGCCATCAGTGAGTCGTTCCAAGACTATGGCTACACCTTC. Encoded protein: CAISESFQDYGYTF.

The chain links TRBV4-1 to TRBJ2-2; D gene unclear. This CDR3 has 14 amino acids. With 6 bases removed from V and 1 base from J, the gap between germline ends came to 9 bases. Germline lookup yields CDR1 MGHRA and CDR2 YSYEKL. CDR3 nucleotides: TGCGCCAGCAGTCCTCCCCGGAACACCGGGGAGCTGTTTTTT. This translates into CASSPPRNTGELFF.

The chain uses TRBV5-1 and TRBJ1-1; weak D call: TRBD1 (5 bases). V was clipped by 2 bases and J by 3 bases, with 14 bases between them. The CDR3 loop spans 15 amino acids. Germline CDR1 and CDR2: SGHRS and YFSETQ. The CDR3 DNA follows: TGCGCCAGCAGCTTAACCCCCGGGGGAGACACTGAAGCTTTCTTT. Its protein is CASSLTPGGDTEAFF.

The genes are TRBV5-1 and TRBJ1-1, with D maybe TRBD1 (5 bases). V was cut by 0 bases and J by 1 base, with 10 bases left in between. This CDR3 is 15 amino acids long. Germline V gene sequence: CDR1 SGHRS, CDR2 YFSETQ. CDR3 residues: CASSLAGTGNTEAFF. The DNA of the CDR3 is TGCGCCAGCAGCTTGGCCGGGACGGGGAACACTGAAGCTTTCTTT.

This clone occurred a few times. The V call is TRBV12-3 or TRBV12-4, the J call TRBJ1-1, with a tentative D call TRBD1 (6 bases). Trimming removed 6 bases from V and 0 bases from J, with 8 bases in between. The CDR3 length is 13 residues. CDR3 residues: CASSRTVNTEAFF. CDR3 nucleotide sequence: TGTGCCAGCAGCCGGACAGTGAACACTGAAGCTTTCTTT.

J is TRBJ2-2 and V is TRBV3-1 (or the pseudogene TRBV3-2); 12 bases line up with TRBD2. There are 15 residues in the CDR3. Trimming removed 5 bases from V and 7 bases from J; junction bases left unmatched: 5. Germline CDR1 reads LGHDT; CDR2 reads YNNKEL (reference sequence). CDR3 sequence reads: CASSRTSGVIGELFF. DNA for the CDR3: TGTGCCAGCAGCAGGACTAGCGGGGTGATCGGGGAGCTGTTTTTT.

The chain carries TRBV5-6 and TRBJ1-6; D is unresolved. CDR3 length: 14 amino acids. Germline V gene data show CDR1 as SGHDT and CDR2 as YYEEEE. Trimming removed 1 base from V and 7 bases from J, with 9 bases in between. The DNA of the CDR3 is TGTGCCAGCAGCTTGACTTACCCGAATTCACCCCTCCACTTT. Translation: CASSLTYPNSPLHF.

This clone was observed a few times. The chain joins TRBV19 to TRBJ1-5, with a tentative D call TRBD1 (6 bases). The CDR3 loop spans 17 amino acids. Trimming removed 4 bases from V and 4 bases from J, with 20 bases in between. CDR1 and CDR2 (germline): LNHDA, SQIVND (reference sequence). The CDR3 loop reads CASSTPFVTGPNQPQHF. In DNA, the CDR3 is TGTGCCAGTAGTACCCCTTTCGTGACAGGCCCAAATCAGCCCCAGCATTTT.

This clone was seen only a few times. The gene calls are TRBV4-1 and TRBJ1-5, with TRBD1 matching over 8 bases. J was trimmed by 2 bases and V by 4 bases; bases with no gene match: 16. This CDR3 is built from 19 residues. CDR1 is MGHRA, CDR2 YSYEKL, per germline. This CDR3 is CASSRLQGVIFDGNQPQHF. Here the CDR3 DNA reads TGCGCCAGCAGCCGCCTACAGGGGGTCATTTTCGACGGCAATCAGCCCCAGCATTTT.

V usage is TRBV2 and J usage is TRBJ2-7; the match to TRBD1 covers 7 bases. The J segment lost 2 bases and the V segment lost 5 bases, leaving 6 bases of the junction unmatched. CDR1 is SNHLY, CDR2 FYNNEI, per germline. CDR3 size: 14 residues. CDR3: CASSKDRRTYEQYV. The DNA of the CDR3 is TGTGCCAGCAGTAAGGACAGGCGAACCTACGAGCAGTACGTC.

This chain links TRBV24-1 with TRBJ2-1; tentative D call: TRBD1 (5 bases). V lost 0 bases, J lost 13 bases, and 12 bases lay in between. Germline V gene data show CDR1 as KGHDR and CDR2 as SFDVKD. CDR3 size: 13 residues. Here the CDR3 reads CATSDLKGIYQFF. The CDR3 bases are TGTGCCACCAGTGATTTGAAGGGGATCTACCAGTTCTTC.

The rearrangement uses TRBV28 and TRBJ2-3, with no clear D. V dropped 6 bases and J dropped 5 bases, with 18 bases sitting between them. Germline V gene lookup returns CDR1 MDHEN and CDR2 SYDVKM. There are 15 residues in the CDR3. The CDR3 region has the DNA TGTGCCAGCAGCCGCTTCGTTTTGGTGGGAGATACGCAGTATTTT. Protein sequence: CASSRFVLVGDTQYF.

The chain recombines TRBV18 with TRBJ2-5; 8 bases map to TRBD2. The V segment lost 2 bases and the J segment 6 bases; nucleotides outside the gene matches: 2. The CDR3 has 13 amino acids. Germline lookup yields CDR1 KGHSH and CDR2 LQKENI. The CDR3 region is CASSPTGGKTQYF. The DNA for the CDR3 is TGTGCCAGCTCACCAACGGGGGGGAAGACCCAGTACTTC.

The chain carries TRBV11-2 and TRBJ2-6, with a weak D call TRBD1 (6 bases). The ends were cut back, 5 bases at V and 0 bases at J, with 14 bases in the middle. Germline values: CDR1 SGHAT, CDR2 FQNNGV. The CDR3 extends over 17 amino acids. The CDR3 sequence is CASSPGQTSSGANVLTF. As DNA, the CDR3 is TGTGCCAGCAGCCCTGGACAGACCAGCTCTGGGGCCAACGTCCTGACTTTC. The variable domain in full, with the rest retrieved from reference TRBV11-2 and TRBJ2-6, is EAGVAQSPRYKIIEKRQSVAFWCNPISGHATLYWYQQILGQGPKLLIQFQNNGVVDDSQLPKDRFSAERLKGVDSTLKIQPAKLEDSAVYLCASSPGQTSSGANVLTFGAGSRLTVL.

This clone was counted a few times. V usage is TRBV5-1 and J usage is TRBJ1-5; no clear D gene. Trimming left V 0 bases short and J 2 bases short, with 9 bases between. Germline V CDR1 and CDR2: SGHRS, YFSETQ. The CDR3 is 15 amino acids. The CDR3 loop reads CASSLDRAGNQPQHF. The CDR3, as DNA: TGCGCCAGCAGCTTGGATAGGGCTGGCAATCAGCCCCAGCATTTT.

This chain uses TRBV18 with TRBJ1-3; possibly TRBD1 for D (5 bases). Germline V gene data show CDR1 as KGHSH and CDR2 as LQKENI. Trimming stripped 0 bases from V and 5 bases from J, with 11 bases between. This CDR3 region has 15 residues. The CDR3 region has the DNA TGTGCCAGCTCACCACCACAGGTCCTTAGAAACACCATATATTTT. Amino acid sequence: CASSPPQVLRNTIYF.